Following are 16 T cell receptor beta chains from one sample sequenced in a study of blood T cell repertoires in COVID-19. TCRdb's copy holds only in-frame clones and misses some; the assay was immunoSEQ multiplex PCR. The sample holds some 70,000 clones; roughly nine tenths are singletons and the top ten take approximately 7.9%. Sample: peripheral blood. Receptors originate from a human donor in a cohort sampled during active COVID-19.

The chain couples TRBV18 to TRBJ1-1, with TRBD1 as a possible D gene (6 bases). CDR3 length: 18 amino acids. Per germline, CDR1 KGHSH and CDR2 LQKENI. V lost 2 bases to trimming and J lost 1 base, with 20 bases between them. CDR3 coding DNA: TGTGCCAGCTCACCATTCCGGGACATCAAGGGTAAGAACACTGAAGCTTTCTTT. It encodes CASSPFRDIKGKNTEAFF.

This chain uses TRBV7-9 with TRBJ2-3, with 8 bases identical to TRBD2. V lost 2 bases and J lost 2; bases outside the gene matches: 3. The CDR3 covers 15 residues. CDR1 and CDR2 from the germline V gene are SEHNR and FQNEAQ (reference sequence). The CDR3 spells CASSLTGGSTDTQYF. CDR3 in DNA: TGTGCCAGCAGCTTAACGGGGGGGTCCACAGATACGCAGTATTTT.

Written as DNA, the CDR3 is TGTGCCAGCAGCCGGGACAGAAACTATGGCTACACCTTC. Residues: CASSRDRNYGYTF. The chain joins TRBV7-3 to TRBJ1-2; 7 bases line up with TRBD1. CDR3 length: 13 residues. V shed 5 bases, J shed 2 bases, and the junction held 2 bases outside the gene matches. From germline, CDR1 is SGHTA and CDR2 FQGTGA.

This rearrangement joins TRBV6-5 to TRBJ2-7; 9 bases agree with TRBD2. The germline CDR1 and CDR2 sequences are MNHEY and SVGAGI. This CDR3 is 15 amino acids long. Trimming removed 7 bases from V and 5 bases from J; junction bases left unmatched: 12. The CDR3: CASTPGGGGGHEQYF. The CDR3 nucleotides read TGTGCCAGCACTCCCGGGGGCGGGGGGGGCCACGAGCAGTACTTC.

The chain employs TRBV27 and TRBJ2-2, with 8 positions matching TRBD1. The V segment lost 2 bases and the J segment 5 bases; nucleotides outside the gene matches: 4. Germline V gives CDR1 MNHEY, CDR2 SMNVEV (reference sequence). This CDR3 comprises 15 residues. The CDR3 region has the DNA TGTGCCAGCAGTTTACAGGGGGCCCGGACCGGGGAGCTGTTTTTT. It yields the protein CASSLQGARTGELFF.

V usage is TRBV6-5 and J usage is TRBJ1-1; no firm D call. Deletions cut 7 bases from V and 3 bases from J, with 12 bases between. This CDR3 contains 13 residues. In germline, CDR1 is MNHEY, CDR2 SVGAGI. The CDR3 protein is CASKLLVDTEAFF. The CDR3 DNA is TGTGCCAGCAAACTCCTCGTGGACACTGAAGCTTTCTTT.

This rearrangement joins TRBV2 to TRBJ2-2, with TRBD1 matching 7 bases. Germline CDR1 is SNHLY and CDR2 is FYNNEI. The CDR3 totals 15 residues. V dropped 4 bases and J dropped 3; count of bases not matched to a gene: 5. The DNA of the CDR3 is TGTGCCAGCAGTGTACAGGGGTTGGACACCGGGGAGCTGTTTTTT. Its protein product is CASSVQGLDTGELFF.

The chain's CDR3 is CASSPGQGYEKLFF. DNA for the CDR3: TGTGCCAGCTCACCGGGACAGGGTTACGAAAAACTGTTTTTT. This chain links TRBV18 with TRBJ1-4; 9 nucleotides agree with TRBD1. The V gene's germline CDR1 is KGHSH and CDR2 LQKENI. The CDR3 consists of 14 residues. The V gene end was trimmed by 3 bases and the J gene end by 8 bases; junction bases not matched to a gene: 4.

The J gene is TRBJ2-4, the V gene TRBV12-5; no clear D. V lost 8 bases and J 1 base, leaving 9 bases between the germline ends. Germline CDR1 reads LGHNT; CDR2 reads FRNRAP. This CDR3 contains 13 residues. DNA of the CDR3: TGTGCTAGTACGGGTGATGCCAAAAACATTCAGTACTTC. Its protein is CASTGDAKNIQYF. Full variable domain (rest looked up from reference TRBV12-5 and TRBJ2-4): DARVTQTPRHKVTEMGQEVTMRCQPILGHNTVFWYRQTMMQGLELLAYFRNRAPLDDSGMPKDRFSAEMPDATLATLKIQPSEPRDSAVYFCASTGDAKNIQYFGAGTRLSVL.

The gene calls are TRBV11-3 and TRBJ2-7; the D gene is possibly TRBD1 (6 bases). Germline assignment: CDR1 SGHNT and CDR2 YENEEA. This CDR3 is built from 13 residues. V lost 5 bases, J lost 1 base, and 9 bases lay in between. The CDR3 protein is CASSTGMSYEQYF. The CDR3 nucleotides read TGTGCCAGCAGCACAGGGATGTCCTACGAGCAGTACTTC.

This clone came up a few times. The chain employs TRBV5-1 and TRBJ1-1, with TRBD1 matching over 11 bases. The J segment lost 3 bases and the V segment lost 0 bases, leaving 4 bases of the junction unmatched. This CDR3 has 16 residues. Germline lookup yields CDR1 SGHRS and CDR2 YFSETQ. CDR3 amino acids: CASSLAWDRGYTEAFF. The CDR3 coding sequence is TGCGCCAGCAGCTTGGCCTGGGACAGGGGGTACACTGAAGCTTTCTTT.

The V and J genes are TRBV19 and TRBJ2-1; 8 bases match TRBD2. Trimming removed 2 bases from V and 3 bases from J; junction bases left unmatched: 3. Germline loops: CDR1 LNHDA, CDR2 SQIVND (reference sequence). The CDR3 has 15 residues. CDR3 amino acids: CASSIQGTSYNEQFF. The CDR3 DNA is TGTGCCAGTAGTATACAAGGGACTAGCTACAATGAGCAGTTCTTC.

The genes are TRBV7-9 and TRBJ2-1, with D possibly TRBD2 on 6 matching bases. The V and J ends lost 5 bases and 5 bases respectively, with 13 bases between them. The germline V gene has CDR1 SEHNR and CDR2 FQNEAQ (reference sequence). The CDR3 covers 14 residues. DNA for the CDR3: TGTGCCAGCAGCCCGCCGGGACTGCACAATGAGCAGTTCTTC. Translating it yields CASSPPGLHNEQFF.

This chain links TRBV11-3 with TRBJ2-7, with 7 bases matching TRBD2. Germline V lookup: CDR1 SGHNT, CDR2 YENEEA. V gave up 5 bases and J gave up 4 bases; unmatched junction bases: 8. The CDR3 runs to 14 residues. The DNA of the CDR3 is TGTGCCAGCAGCCCCGGACTAGAGGGGTACGAGCAGTACTTC. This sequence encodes CASSPGLEGYEQYF.

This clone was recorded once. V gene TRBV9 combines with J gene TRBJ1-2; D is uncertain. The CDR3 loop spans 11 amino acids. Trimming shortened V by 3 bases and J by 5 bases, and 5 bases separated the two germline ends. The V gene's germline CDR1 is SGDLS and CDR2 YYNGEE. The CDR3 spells CASSALYGYTF. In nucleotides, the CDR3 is TGTGCCAGCAGCGCGTTATATGGCTACACCTTC. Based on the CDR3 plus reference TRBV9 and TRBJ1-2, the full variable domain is DSGVTQTPKHLITATGQRVTLRCSPRSGDLSVYWYQQSLDQGLQFLIQYYNGEERAKGNILERFSAQQFPDLHSELNLSSLELGDSALYFCASSALYGYTFGSGTRLTVV.

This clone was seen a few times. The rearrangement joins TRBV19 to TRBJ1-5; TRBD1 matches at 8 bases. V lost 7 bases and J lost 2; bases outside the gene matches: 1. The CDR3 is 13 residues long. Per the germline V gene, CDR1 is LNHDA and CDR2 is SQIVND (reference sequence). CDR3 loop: CASKDRGNQPQHF. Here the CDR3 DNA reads TGTGCCAGTAAGGACAGGGGCAATCAGCCCCAGCATTTT.